The 28 T cell receptor beta chains below all came from one sample that was sequenced in a study of radiotherapy plus CTLA-4 blockade in lung cancer. TCRdb's table, derived via immunoSEQ multiplex PCR, lists solely in-frame clones and lacks some. The sample comprises tens of thousands of clones, around nine tenths of which are singletons, and 6% to 8% rests with the top ten. Sequencing used peripheral blood, obtained from a patient treated with radiotherapy plus ipilimumab. The origin of the receptors is a human donor with non-small cell lung cancer whose response to radiotherapy plus ipilimumab could not be evaluated.

V usage is TRBV28 and J usage is TRBJ1-2; 11 nucleotides match TRBD1. The CDR3 contains 16 residues. V was pared by 6 bases and J by 5 bases, with 11 bases of the junction left unmatched. Germline CDR1 MDHEN, CDR2 SYDVKM. CDR3 DNA: TGTGCCAGCAGAGGGACAGGGGGTTCCCGCTGGTATGGCTACACCTTC. Translated: CASRGTGGSRWYGYTF.

This rearrangement joins TRBV12-5 to TRBJ2-7; perhaps TRBD2 as D (5 bases). CDR3 length: 13 residues. The germline CDR1 and CDR2 sequences are LGHNT and FRNRAP. Trimming cost V 6 bases and J 7 bases, with 16 bases left between them. The CDR3 loop is CASGSGPGWEQYF. DNA of the CDR3: TGTGCTAGTGGCTCAGGTCCGGGGTGGGAGCAGTACTTC.

This chain uses TRBV5-1 with TRBJ1-1; 12 bases align to TRBD1. CDR1 and CDR2 from the germline V gene are SGHRS and YFSETQ. The CDR3 loop spans 17 amino acids. The J segment lost 0 bases and the V segment lost 4 bases, leaving 7 bases of the junction unmatched. The CDR3 nucleotides are TGCGCCAGCAGCCTCCGGGACAGGGGGCCCATGAACACTGAAGCTTTCTTT. This codes for CASSLRDRGPMNTEAFF.

This chain connects TRBV9 to TRBJ2-1; D may be TRBD1 (5 bases). This CDR3 has 15 amino acids. Trimming removed 0 bases at V and 3 bases at J, with 10 bases between. Germline V gene sequence: CDR1 SGDLS, CDR2 YYNGEE. The DNA for the CDR3 is TGTGCCAGCAGCGTAGGGGAAGGACACTACAATGAGCAGTTCTTC. Its translation is CASSVGEGHYNEQFF.

This chain joins TRBV11-3 and TRBJ1-1; D call uncertain. Germline V gene data show CDR1 as SGHNT and CDR2 as YENEEA. The CDR3 consists of 13 residues. Deletions cut 5 bases from V and 7 bases from J, with 14 bases between. CDR3 DNA sequence: TGTGCCAGCAGCATTCGCCTAGGTGGTGAAGCTTTCTTT. Translation: CASSIRLGGEAFF.

Only one count was recorded for this clone. This chain joins TRBV28 and TRBJ2-1; TRBD2 might be the D (6 bases). Trimming removed 6 bases from V and 9 bases from J, with 12 bases in between. CDR1 is MDHEN and CDR2 is SYDVKM in the germline V gene. The CDR3 is 12 amino acids. In nucleotides, the CDR3 is TGTGCCAGCAGCCCTCGGAGGGCTGAGCAGTTCTTC. It translates to CASSPRRAEQFF.

The genes are TRBV27 and TRBJ1-2, with D possibly TRBD1 on 6 matching bases. The germline CDR1 and CDR2 sequences are MNHEY and SMNVEV (reference sequence). The CDR3 length is 16 residues. Trimming stripped 2 bases from V and 4 bases from J, with 17 bases between. The CDR3 bases are TGTGCCAGCAGTTTAGGGCCGGCCCAAGGGGGCTATGGCTACACCTTC. Amino acid sequence: CASSLGPAQGGYGYTF.

The chain uses TRBV29-1 and TRBJ2-1; 12 bases map to TRBD2. The ends lost 4 bases at V and 3 bases at J; junction bases unmatched: 4. There are 15 residues in the CDR3. Germline values: CDR1 SQVTM, CDR2 ANQGSEA. In nucleotides, the CDR3 is TGCAGCGTTGGGACTAGCGGGACCTTCTACAATGAGCAGTTCTTC. It is translated as CSVGTSGTFYNEQFF.

This chain joins TRBV10-3 and TRBJ2-1, with TRBD1 identical over 11 bases. Germline V gene data show CDR1 as ENHRY and CDR2 as SYGVKD. CDR3 length equals 17 residues. The V gene end was trimmed by 2 bases and the J gene end by 7 bases; junction bases not matched to a gene: 10. In nucleotides, the CDR3 is TGTGCCATCAGTGAGCCCACCGGGACAGGGGGTAGGAATGAGCAGTTCTTC. Translated: CAISEPTGTGGRNEQFF.

The chain joins TRBV7-2 to TRBJ2-5; TRBD2 matches at 10 bases. The J call may be mistaken, given a closer DNA end match to TRBJ2-7. There are 16 residues in the CDR3. From germline, CDR1 is SGHTA and CDR2 FQGNSA. This CDR3 reads CASSLAGAGGQYEQYF. In DNA, the CDR3 is TGTGCCAGCAGCTTAGCCGGAGCGGGGGGGCAGTACGAGCAGTACTTC.

This chain links TRBV27 with TRBJ2-1; no reliable D call. V lost 3 bases and J 3 bases, leaving 24 bases between the germline ends. CDR1 is MNHEY, CDR2 SMNVEV, per germline (reference sequence). This CDR3 has 19 amino acids. In nucleotides, the CDR3 is TGTGCCAGCAGTTTCCGCCACCCCGCGGATGAGAGTTTCTACAATGAGCAGTTCTTC. This sequence encodes CASSFRHPADESFYNEQFF.

The V gene is TRBV6-6, the J gene TRBJ1-2; no definite D call. Per the germline V gene, CDR1 is MNHNY and CDR2 is SVGAGI (reference sequence). The length of the CDR3 is 12 residues. The V gene lost 7 bases and the J gene lost 8 bases, with 14 bases spanning the gap. CDR3 sequence reads: CASTIGPGGYTF. The CDR3 DNA reads TGTGCCAGCACCATCGGCCCCGGGGGCTACACCTTC.

This chain uses TRBV7-2 with TRBJ1-1; D is unresolved. V was clipped by 5 bases and J by 0 bases, with 10 bases between them. The CDR3 has 14 amino acids. CDR1 and CDR2 (germline): SGHTA, FQGNSA. DNA for the CDR3: TGTGCCAGCAGCCTCGACATAATGAACACTGAAGCTTTCTTT. This encodes CASSLDIMNTEAFF.

The chain couples TRBV18 to TRBJ1-2, with D perhaps TRBD1 (6 bases). The CDR3 sequence is 15 residues long. V lost 3 bases to trimming and J lost 2 bases, with 13 bases between them. Per germline, CDR1 KGHSH and CDR2 LQKENI. This CDR3 is CASSPRTVVNYGYTF. CDR3 nucleotide sequence: TGTGCCAGCTCACCCCGGACAGTGGTCAACTATGGCTACACCTTC.

The V gene is TRBV11-2, the J gene TRBJ2-3, with 8 bases fitting TRBD2. The junction had 5 bases not matched to a gene; V was cut back by 1 base and J by 5 bases. Germline V gives CDR1 SGHAT, CDR2 FQNNGV. The CDR3 is 15 amino acids. CDR3 region: CASSLAGGLVDTQYF. The CDR3 region has the DNA TGTGCCAGCAGCTTAGCGGGGGGGCTAGTAGATACGCAGTATTTT.

This clone appeared once. The chain joins TRBV18 to TRBJ1-1; TRBD1 might be the D (5 bases). Germline assignment: CDR1 KGHSH and CDR2 LQKENI. Trimming left V 3 bases short and J 2 bases short, with 7 bases between. The CDR3 runs 13 residues. The CDR3 DNA reads as TGTGCCAGCTCACCGACAGCCAACACTGAAGCTTTCTTT. Translated, it gives CASSPTANTEAFF.

A single count supports this clone. The genes are TRBV7-2 and TRBJ1-1, with 8 bases identical to TRBD1. The CDR3 runs 13 residues. The germline gives CDR1 SGHTA, CDR2 FQGNSA. J gave up 8 bases and V 5 bases, and 7 bases lay outside the gene matches. The CDR3 region is CASSLGQGREAFF. In DNA form, the CDR3 reads TGTGCCAGCAGCCTCGGACAGGGCCGAGAAGCTTTCTTT. The variable domain in full, with the rest retrieved from reference TRBV7-2 and TRBJ1-1, is GAGVSQSPSNKVTEKGKDVELRCDPISGHTALYWYRQSLGQGLEFLIYFQGNSAPDKSGLPSDRFSAERTGGSVSTLTIQRTQQEDSAVYLCASSLGQGREAFFGQGTRLTVV.

The chain combines TRBV27 with TRBJ2-3; tentative D call: TRBD1 (6 bases). Trimming pared 3 bases from V and 2 bases from J, leaving 12 bases between. CDR1 is MNHEY and CDR2 is SMNVEV in the germline V gene (reference sequence). This CDR3 region has 15 residues. CDR3 nucleotide sequence: TGTGCCAGCAGTTTGTGGGGGACATCCACAGATACGCAGTATTTT. This codes for CASSLWGTSTDTQYF.

The V gene is TRBV5-1, the J gene TRBJ2-2; D is possibly TRBD2 (5 bases). Trimming cost V 1 base and J 6 bases, with 13 bases left between them. Per the germline V gene, CDR1 is SGHRS and CDR2 is YFSETQ. This CDR3 comprises 15 residues. The CDR3 bases are TGCGCCAGCAGCTTGCCGGCTAGCCCTCCCGGGGAGCTGTTTTTT. This sequence encodes CASSLPASPPGELFF. The full variable domain, its missing parts supplied by reference TRBV5-1 and TRBJ2-2, is KAGVTQTPRYLIKTRGQQVTLSCSPISGHRSVSWYQQTPGQGLQFLFEYFSETQRNKGNFPGRFSGRQFSNSRSEMNVSTLELGDSALYLCASSLPASPPGELFFGEGSRLTVL.

V gene TRBV7-6 combines with J gene TRBJ2-1; 8 bases map to TRBD2. Germline values: CDR1 SGHVS, CDR2 FNYEAQ. Trimming removed 1 base from V and 1 base from J; junction bases left unmatched: 3. The CDR3 is 16 amino acids. In DNA, the CDR3 is TGTGCCAGCAGCTTAGTTGCGGGGGGTTCCTACAATGAGCAGTTCTTC. It is translated as CASSLVAGGSYNEQFF.

The chain uses TRBV9 and TRBJ2-3; TRBD1 aligns across 9 bases. CDR1 and CDR2 (germline): SGDLS, YYNGEE. The CDR3 runs to 13 residues. V was pared by 7 bases and J by 9 bases, with 9 bases of the junction left unmatched. This chain's CDR3 is CASGTGTTTTQYF. The DNA for the CDR3 is TGTGCCAGCGGGACAGGGACCACCACCACGCAGTATTTT.

The J gene is TRBJ2-7, the V gene TRBV7-2; 12 positions match TRBD2. V lost 1 base and J lost 3; bases outside the gene matches: 13. CDR1 is SGHTA, CDR2 FQGNSA, per germline. This CDR3 contains 19 residues. The CDR3 spells CASSLVSPSGRALLYEQYF. The CDR3 DNA reads as TGTGCCAGCAGCTTAGTGTCCCCTAGCGGGAGGGCCCTCCTCTACGAGCAGTACTTC.

The chain recombines TRBV30 with TRBJ2-5, with 7 positions matching TRBD1. The better agreement between TRBJ2-7 and the DNA end casts doubt on the J call. Germline CDR1 and CDR2: GTSNPN and SVGIG (reference sequence). This CDR3 contains 12 residues. CDR3 sequence: CAWRTGLYEQYF. For the CDR3, the DNA is TGTGCCTGGAGGACAGGGCTTTACGAGCAGTACTTC.

The chain is built from TRBV7-2 and TRBJ2-2; unclear D gene. Per germline, CDR1 SGHTA and CDR2 FQGNSA. The CDR3 is 16 residues long. Trimming removed 1 base at V and 2 bases at J, with 11 bases between. The CDR3 sequence: CASSLVAGLNTGELFF. The CDR3 bases are TGTGCCAGCAGCTTAGTAGCCGGGTTAAACACCGGGGAGCTGTTTTTT.

V usage is TRBV7-2 and J usage is TRBJ2-5, with TRBD2 as a possible D gene (5 bases). This CDR3 contains 12 residues. From germline, CDR1 is SGHTA and CDR2 FQGNSA. The V end lost 4 bases, the J end lost 2 bases, and 5 bases lay between the germline ends. The chain's CDR3 is CASSSGQETQYF. The CDR3 DNA reads TGTGCCAGCAGCTCGGGGCAAGAGACCCAGTACTTC.

There are a few counts of this clone. This chain connects TRBV25-1 to TRBJ2-2; TRBD1 aligns across 8 bases. Germline V gene lookup returns CDR1 MGHDK and CDR2 SYGVNS. The CDR3 has 16 residues. V shed 7 bases, J shed 7 bases, and the junction held 14 bases outside the gene matches. CDR3 sequence reads: CASTGGREGESGELFF. CDR3 coding DNA: TGTGCCAGCACAGGGGGCCGGGAAGGGGAAAGCGGGGAGCTGTTTTTT.

The rearrangement links TRBV5-8 to TRBJ2-7; D gene ambiguous. The germline V gene encodes CDR1 SGHTS and CDR2 YDEGEE. The CDR3 sequence is 14 residues long. V was pared by 1 base and J by 2 bases, with 10 bases between. CDR3 sequence: CASSLPITTYEQYF. CDR3 sequence (DNA): TGTGCCAGCAGCTTGCCTATTACTACCTACGAGCAGTACTTC. Combining the CDR3 with reference TRBV5-8 and TRBJ2-7 gives the whole variable domain EAGVTQSPTHLIKTRGQQATLRCSPISGHTSVYWYQQALGLGLQFLLWYDEGEERNRGNFPPRFSGRQFPNYSSELNVNALELEDSALYLCASSLPITTYEQYFGPGTRLTVT.

The V and J genes are TRBV6-5 and TRBJ1-2; D is undetermined. The germline gives CDR1 MNHEY, CDR2 SVGAGI. Trimming stripped 0 bases from V and 0 bases from J, with 11 bases between. The CDR3 sequence is 16 residues long. Here the CDR3 DNA reads TGTGCCAGCAGTTACTCCCGAGGGTCCGCTAACTATGGCTACACCTTC. Translated, it gives CASSYSRGSANYGYTF.